The 14 T cell receptor beta chains reported below all come from one sample, sequenced in a study of cytomegalovirus exposure and HLA in healthy donors. A multiplex PCR was run with 60 Vbeta primers and 13 Jbeta primers. Method: immunoSEQ multiplex PCR; TCRdb's copy keeps in-frame clones and lacks some. The repertoire holds some 190,000 clones, with 85% to 90% as singletons. The specimen sequenced was PBMCs. The receptors were gathered from a man in his thirties or forties in good health and CMV-seronegative.

The chain couples TRBV6-4 to TRBJ2-3; D is undetermined. The germline V gene encodes CDR1 MRHNA and CDR2 SNTAGT. Trimming cost V 6 bases and J 4 bases, with 5 bases left between them. The CDR3 sequence is 11 residues long. The CDR3 coding sequence is TGTGCCAGCAGGGCTCCAGATACGCAGTATTTT. Its translation is CASRAPDTQYF.

V gene TRBV6-1 combines with J gene TRBJ1-2; D is unclear. The V gene's germline CDR1 is MNHNS and CDR2 SASEGT. This CDR3 has 13 amino acids. Trimming took 1 base from V and 3 from J, leaving 6 bases between them. The CDR3 here is CASSEVGYYGYTF. The CDR3 region has the DNA TGTGCCAGCAGTGAAGTGGGCTACTATGGCTACACCTTC.

This chain links TRBV5-6 with TRBJ2-5; D may be TRBD2 (7 bases). This CDR3 comprises 15 residues. The germline gives CDR1 SGHDT, CDR2 YYEEEE. Trimming took off 7 bases at V and 2 bases at J, with 18 bases between the two ends. Here the CDR3 reads CASDSWGGSQETQYF. CDR3 sequence (DNA): TGTGCCAGCGATTCCTGGGGGGGCAGTCAAGAGACCCAGTACTTC.

The DNA for the CDR3 is TGTGCCAGCAGCCGAGAGACAGGGAGCTTTTCACCCCTCCACTTT. Protein: CASSRETGSFSPLHF. This rearrangement joins TRBV9 to TRBJ1-6; 7 bases map to TRBD1. Germline CDR1 SGDLS, CDR2 YYNGEE. Trimming at V came to 4 bases and at J to 9 bases, leaving 10 bases not matched to a gene. The CDR3 loop spans 15 amino acids.

The V and J genes are TRBV28 and TRBJ2-2; weak D call: TRBD1 (6 bases). The CDR3 length is 11 residues. The V gene's germline CDR1 is MDHEN and CDR2 SYDVKM. Trimming shortened V by 7 bases and J by 6 bases, and 6 bases separated the two germline ends. CDR3 protein: CASTGAGELFF. The CDR3 region has the DNA TGTGCCAGCACAGGGGCCGGGGAGCTGTTTTTT.

The J gene is TRBJ2-1, the V gene TRBV6-1, with TRBD2 matching 8 bases. CDR3 length equals 21 residues. In germline, CDR1 is MNHNS, CDR2 SASEGT. V trimming: 0 bases; J trimming: 0 bases; junction bases outside the gene matches: 16. The CDR3 loop reads CASSEAVLQRESIYSYNEQFF. The CDR3 DNA is TGTGCCAGCAGTGAAGCCGTTCTACAGCGGGAGAGCATCTACTCCTACAATGAGCAGTTCTTC.

This chain joins TRBV29-1 and TRBJ2-2; D is unresolved. V lost 2 bases and J 8 bases, leaving 6 bases between the germline ends. Per germline, CDR1 SQVTM and CDR2 ANQGSEA. This CDR3 contains 11 residues. CDR3 coding DNA: TGCAGCGTTGAACGGGTGGGGGAGCTGTTTTTT. It encodes CSVERVGELFF.

This chain uses TRBV27 with TRBJ1-1; possibly TRBD1 for D (5 bases). V was trimmed by 5 bases and J by 0 bases, leaving 13 bases between them. The V gene's germline CDR1 is MNHEY and CDR2 SMNVEV (reference sequence). The CDR3 loop spans 15 amino acids. The CDR3 is CASSRDRQMNTEAFF. Written as DNA, the CDR3 is TGTGCCAGCAGTCGCGACCGACAGATGAACACTGAAGCTTTCTTT.

The V gene is TRBV5-1, the J gene TRBJ1-4; no reliable D call. Germline V CDR1 and CDR2: SGHRS, YFSETQ. CDR3 length equals 16 residues. Trimming pared 0 bases from V and 5 bases from J, leaving 14 bases between. The CDR3 sequence is CASSLAGRGLNEKLFF. CDR3 bases: TGCGCCAGCAGCTTGGCCGGGCGGGGATTAAATGAAAAACTGTTTTTT.

CDR3 protein: CASSYSGHQREQFF. CDR3 nucleotides: TGTGCCAGCAGTTACTCGGGACACCAGCGGGAGCAGTTCTTC. The V call is TRBV6-6, the J call TRBJ2-1, with TRBD1 as a possible D gene (6 bases). The CDR3 runs 14 residues. V was shortened by 0 bases and J by 10 bases, with 13 bases between the two germline ends. CDR1 and CDR2 from the germline V gene are MNHNY and SVGAGI (reference sequence).

About this clone: Without the conserved terminal phenylalanine or tryptophan, this CDR3 likely stems from a read error. The gene calls are TRBV7-8 and TRBJ2-7; 16 positions match TRBD2. Germline V gene data show CDR1 as SGHVS and CDR2 as FQNEAQ. There are 15 residues in the CDR3. V shed 6 bases, J shed 7 bases, and the junction held 6 bases outside the gene matches. The CDR3 spells CASRGGTSGGGEQYY. CDR3 nucleotide sequence: TGTGCCAGCAGAGGTGGGACTAGCGGGGGGGGTGAGCAGTACTAC.

A note on this clone: The CDR3 end shows no conserved phenylalanine or tryptophan, and so a read error is likely. The chain carries TRBV9 and TRBJ2-7; D is unresolved. Germline CDR1 and CDR2: SGDLS and YYNGEE. V was clipped by 0 bases and J by 3 bases, with 13 bases between them. This CDR3 contains 15 residues. CDR3 DNA: TGTGCCAGCAGCGTAGCTGGTAACAGCTTCTACGAGCAGTACCTC. Its protein product is CASSVAGNSFYEQYL.

The CDR3 sequence: CASSKGVNTEAFF. The CDR3 nucleotides read TGCGCCAGCAGCAAGGGGGTGAACACTGAAGCTTTCTTT. The chain combines TRBV5-1 with TRBJ1-1; a possible D gene is TRBD1 (6 bases). The CDR3 length is 13 residues. Trimming cost V 4 bases and J 0 bases, with 7 bases left between them. Germline V gives CDR1 SGHRS, CDR2 YFSETQ.

The V and J genes are TRBV29-1 and TRBJ1-4; 8 nucleotides line up with TRBD1. CDR3 size: 13 residues. CDR1 and CDR2 from the germline V gene are SQVTM and ANQGSEA. The junction had 4 bases not matched to a gene; V was cut back by 3 bases and J by 7 bases. The DNA for the CDR3 is TGCAGCGTTGACAGGGGGCATGGTGAAAAACTGTTTTTT. It is translated as CSVDRGHGEKLFF.